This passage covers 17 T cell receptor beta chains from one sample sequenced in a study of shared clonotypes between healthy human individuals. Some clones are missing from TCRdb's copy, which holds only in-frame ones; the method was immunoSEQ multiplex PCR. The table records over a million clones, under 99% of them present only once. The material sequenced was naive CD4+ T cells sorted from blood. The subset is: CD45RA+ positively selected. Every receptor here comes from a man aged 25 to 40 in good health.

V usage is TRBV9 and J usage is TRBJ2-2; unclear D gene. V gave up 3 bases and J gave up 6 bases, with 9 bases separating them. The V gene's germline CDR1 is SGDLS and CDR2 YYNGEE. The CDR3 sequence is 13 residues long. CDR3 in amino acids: CASSATTPGELFF. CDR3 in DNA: TGTGCCAGCAGCGCGACAACCCCCGGGGAGCTGTTTTTT.

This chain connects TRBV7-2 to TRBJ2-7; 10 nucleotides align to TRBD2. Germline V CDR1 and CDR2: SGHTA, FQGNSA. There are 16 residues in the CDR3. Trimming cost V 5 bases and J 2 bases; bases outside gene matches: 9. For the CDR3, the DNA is TGTGCCAGCAGCCCATATAGGACTAGCGGAACCTACGAGCAGTACTTC. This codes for CASSPYRTSGTYEQYF.

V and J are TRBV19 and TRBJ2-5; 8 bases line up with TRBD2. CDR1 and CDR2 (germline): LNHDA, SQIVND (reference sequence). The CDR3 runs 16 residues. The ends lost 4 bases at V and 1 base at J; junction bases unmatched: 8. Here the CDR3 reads CASSKVLLAVQETQYF. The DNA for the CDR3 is TGTGCCAGTAGTAAGGTCCTACTAGCGGTCCAAGAGACCCAGTACTTC. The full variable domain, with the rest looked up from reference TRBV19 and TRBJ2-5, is DGGITQSPKYLFRKEGQNVTLSCEQNLNHDAMYWYRQDPGQGLRLIYYSQIVNDFQKGDIAEGYSVSREKKESFPLTVTSAQKNPTAFYLCASSKVLLAVQETQYFGPGTRLLVL.

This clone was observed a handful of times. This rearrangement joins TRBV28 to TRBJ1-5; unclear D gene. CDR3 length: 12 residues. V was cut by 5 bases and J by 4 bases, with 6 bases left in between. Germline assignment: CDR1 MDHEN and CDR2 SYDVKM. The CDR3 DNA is TGTGCCAGCAGTGGATGGAATCAGCCCCAGCATTTT. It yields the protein CASSGWNQPQHF.

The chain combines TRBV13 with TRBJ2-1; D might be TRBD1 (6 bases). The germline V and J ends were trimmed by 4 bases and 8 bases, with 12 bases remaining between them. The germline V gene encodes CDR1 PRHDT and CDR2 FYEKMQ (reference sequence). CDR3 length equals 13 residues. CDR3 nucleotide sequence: TGTGCCAGCAGCTCGGACAGAACGTATGAGCAGTTCTTC. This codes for CASSSDRTYEQFF.

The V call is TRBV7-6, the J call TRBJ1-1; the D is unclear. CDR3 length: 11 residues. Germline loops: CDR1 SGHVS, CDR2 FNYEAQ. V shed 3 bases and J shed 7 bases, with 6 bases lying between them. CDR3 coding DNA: TGTGCCAGCAGCTTCGACGGTGAAGCTTTCTTT. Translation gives CASSFDGEAFF.

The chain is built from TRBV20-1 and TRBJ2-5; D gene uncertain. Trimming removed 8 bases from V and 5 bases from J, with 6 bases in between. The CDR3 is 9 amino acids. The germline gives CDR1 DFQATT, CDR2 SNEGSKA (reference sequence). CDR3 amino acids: CSTLETQYF. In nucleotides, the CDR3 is TGCAGTACCCTGGAGACCCAGTACTTC.

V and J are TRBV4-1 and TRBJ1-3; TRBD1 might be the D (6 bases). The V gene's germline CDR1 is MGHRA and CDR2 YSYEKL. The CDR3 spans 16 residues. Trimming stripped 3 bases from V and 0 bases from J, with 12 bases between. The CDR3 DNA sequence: TGCGCCAGCAGCCACTTCGGGACACTCTCTGGAAACACCATATATTTT. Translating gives CASSHFGTLSGNTIYF.

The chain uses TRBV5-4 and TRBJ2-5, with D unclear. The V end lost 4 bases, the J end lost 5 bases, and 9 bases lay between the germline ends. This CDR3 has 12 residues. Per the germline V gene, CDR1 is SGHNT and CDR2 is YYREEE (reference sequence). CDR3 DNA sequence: TGTGCCAGCAGCCCCGGCCACGAGACCCAGTACTTC. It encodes CASSPGHETQYF.

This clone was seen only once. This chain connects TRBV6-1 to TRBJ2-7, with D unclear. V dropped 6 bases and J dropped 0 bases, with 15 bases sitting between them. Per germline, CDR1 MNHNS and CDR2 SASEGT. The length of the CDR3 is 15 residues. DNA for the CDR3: TGTGCCAGCAGGCCCAACAGATTATACTCCTACGAGCAGTACTTC. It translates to CASRPNRLYSYEQYF.

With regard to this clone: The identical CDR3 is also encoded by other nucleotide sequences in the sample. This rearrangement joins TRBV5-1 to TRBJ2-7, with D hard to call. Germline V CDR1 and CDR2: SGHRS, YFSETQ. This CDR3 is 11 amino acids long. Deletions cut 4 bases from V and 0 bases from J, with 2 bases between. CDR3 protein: CASSGSYEQYF. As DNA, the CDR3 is TGCGCCAGCAGCGGCTCCTACGAGCAGTACTTC.

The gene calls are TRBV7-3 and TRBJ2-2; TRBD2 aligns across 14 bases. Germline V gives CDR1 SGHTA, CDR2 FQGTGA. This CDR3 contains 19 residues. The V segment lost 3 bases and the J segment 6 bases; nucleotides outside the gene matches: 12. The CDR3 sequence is CASSFPKTSGRVGSGELFF. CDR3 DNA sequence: TGTGCCAGCAGCTTCCCCAAGACTAGCGGGAGGGTCGGTTCCGGGGAGCTGTTTTTT.

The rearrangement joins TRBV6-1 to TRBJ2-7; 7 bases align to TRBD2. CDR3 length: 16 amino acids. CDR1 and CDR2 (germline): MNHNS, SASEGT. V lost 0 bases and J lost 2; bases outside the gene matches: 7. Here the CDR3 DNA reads TGTGCCAGCAGTGAAGCGCTTCGGGGAGGGGCCTACGAGCAGTACTTC. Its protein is CASSEALRGGAYEQYF.

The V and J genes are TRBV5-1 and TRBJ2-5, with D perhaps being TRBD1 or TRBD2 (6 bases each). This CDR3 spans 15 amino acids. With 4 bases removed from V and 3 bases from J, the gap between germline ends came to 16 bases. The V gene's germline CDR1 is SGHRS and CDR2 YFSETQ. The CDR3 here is CASSQIGGGEETQYF. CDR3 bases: TGCGCCAGCAGCCAAATCGGAGGGGGAGAAGAGACCCAGTACTTC.

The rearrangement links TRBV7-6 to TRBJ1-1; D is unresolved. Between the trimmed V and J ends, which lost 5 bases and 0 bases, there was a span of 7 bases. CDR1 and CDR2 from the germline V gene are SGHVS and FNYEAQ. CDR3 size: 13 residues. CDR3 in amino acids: CASSRLLNTEAFF. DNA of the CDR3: TGTGCCAGCAGCCGTCTTTTGAACACTGAAGCTTTCTTT. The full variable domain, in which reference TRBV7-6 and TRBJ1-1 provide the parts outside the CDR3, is GAGVSQSPRYKVTKRGQDVALRCDPISGHVSLYWYRQALGQGPEFLTYFNYEAQQDKSGLPNDRFSAERPEGSISTLTIQRTEQRDSAMYRCASSRLLNTEAFFGQGTRLTVV.

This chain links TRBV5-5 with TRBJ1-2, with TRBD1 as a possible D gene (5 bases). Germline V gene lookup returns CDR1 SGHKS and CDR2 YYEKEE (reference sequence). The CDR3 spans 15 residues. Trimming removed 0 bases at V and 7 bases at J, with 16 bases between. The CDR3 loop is CASSLEVGRVFGYTF. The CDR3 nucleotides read TGTGCCAGCAGCTTGGAGGTCGGCAGGGTCTTTGGCTACACCTTC.

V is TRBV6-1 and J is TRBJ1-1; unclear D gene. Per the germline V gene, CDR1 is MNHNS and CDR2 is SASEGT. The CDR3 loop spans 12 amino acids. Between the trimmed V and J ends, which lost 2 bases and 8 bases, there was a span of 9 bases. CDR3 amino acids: CASSESMEEAFF. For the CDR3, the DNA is TGTGCCAGCAGTGAAAGTATGGAAGAAGCTTTCTTT.